This T cell receptor (beta chain) comes out of a study of cytomegalovirus exposure and HLA in healthy donors. Study-wide results and caveats: It emerged from a later analysis that several of the most significant clusters appeared to be linked to common viral pathogens. Owing to their indistinguishability, certain V segments, notably TRBV6-2 and TRBV6-3, were excluded.

Concerning this clone: Its antigen is unidentified.

The PCR made use of 60 Vbeta and 13 Jbeta primers. Assay: immunoSEQ multiplex PCR; the TCRdb copy retains only in-frame clones and omits some. Here the sample spans about 190,000 clones, around 86% being singletons. The CDR3 contains 16 residues. Germline CDR1 and CDR2: MNHEY and SMNVEV (reference sequence). V shed 0 bases and J 4 bases; nucleotides not matched to a gene: 8. The receptor was derived from a man aged 25 to 45 in good health and CMV-seronegative. V usage is TRBV27 and J usage is TRBJ1-2; 7 nucleotides agree with TRBD1. The sequencing sample was made of PBMCs. CDR3 loop: CASSLSIGDRIYGYTF. The CDR3 DNA reads TGTGCCAGCAGTTTATCGATTGGGGACAGAATCTATGGCTACACCTTC.